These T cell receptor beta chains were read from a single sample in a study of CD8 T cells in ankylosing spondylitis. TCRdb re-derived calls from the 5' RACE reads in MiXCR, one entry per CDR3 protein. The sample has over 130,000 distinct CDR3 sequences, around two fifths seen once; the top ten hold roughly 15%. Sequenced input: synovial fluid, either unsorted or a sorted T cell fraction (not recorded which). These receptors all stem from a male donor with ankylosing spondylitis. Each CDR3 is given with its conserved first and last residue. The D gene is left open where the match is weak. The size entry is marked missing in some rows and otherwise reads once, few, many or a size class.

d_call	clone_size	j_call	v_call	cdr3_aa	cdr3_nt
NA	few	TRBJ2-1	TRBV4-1	CASSQVLPGFYNEQFF	TGCGCCAGCAGCCAAGTTCTTCCGGGCTTTTACAATGAGCAGTTCTTC
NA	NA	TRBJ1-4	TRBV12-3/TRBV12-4	CASGPPQGPNEKLFF	TGTGCCAGCGGCCCCCCGCAGGGACCTAATGAAAAACTGTTTTTT
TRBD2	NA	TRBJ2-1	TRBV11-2	CASSLGVWERDLTYNEQFF	TGTGCCAGCAGCTTAGGGGTCTGGGAGCGGGACCTGACCTACAATGAGCAGTTCTTC
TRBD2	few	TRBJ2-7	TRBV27	CASSPIAGGPYEQYF	TGTGCCAGCAGTCCGATAGCGGGAGGGCCCTACGAGCAGTACTTC
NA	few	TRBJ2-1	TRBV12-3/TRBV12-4	CASSSGTLGLSYNEQFF	TGTGCCAGCAGTTCGGGAACCCTAGGCCTCTCCTACAATGAGCAGTTCTTC
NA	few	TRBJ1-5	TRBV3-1	CASSQDINQPQHF	TGTGCCAGCAGCCAAGATATAAATCAGCCCCAGCATTTT
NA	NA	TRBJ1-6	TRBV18	CASSNRWRGYNSPLHF	TGTGCCAGCTCAAACCGGTGGCGGGGGTATAATTCACCCCTCCACTTT
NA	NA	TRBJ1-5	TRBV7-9	CASSFTQNQPQHF	TGTGCCAGCAGCTTTACGCAGAATCAGCCCCAGCATTTT
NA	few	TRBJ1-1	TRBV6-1	CASSRLGGDGEDTEAFF	TGTGCCAGCAGTCGCTTAGGAGGGGACGGTGAGGACACTGAAGCTTTCTTT
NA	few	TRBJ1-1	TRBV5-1	CASSLLASRTEAFF	TGCGCCAGCAGCTTGTTGGCCTCTCGCACTGAAGCTTTCTTT
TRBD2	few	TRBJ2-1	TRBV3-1	CASSPGTSGGDEQFF	TGTGCCAGCAGTCCCGGGACTAGCGGGGGAGATGAGCAGTTCTTC
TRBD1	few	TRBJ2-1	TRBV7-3	CASSGTASDEQFF	TGTGCCAGCAGCGGGACAGCCTCGGATGAGCAGTTCTTC
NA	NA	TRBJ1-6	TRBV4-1	CASSQELPEPLHF	TGCGCCAGCAGCCAAGAATTGCCGGAGCCCCTCCACTTT
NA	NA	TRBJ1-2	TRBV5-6	CASSFPPTDYYGYTF	TGTGCCAGCAGCTTTCCCCCGACTGATTACTATGGCTACACCTTC
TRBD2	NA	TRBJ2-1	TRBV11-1	CASSLRLAGNYNEQFF	TGTGCCAGCAGCTTAAGGCTAGCGGGGAACTACAATGAGCAGTTCTTC
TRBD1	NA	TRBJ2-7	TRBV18	CASSPLLDRVPYEQYF	TGTGCCAGCTCACCTCTGCTGGACAGGGTACCCTACGAGCAGTACTTC
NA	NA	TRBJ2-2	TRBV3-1	CASSQRYTGELFF	TGTGCCAGCAGCCAGCGTTACACCGGGGAGCTGTTTTTT
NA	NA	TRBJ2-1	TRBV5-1	CASSLAGFYNEQFF	TGCGCCAGCAGCTTGGCTGGGTTTTACAATGAGCAGTTCTTC
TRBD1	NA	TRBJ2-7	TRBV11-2	CASSPPQQGQGYEQYF	TGTGCCAGCAGCCCCCCCCAACAGGGGCAGGGATACGAGCAGTACTTC
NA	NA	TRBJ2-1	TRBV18	CASSSPEDHYNEQFF	TGTGCCAGCTCAAGCCCGGAAGATCACTACAATGAGCAGTTCTTC
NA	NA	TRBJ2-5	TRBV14	CASSPRERLKETQYF	TGTGCCAGCAGCCCTAGGGAGCGGCTAAAAGAGACCCAGTACTTC
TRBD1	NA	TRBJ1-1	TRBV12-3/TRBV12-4	CASSTPDRRNTEAFF	TGTGCCAGCAGTACCCCGGACAGGAGGAACACTGAAGCTTTCTTT
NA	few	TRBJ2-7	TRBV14	CASSQADSAYEQYF	TGTGCCAGCAGCCAAGCCGACAGTGCCTACGAGCAGTACTTC
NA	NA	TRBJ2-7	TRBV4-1	CASSPKGVSYEQYF	TGCGCCAGCAGCCCAAAGGGAGTGTCCTACGAGCAGTACTTC
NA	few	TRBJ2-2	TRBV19	CASSMTGELFF	TGTGCCAGTAGTATGACCGGGGAGCTGTTTTTT
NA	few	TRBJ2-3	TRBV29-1	CSVYPGQSTDTQYF	TGCAGCGTTTATCCGGGACAAAGCACAGATACGCAGTATTTT
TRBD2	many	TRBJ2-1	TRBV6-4	CASSDEAGEDNEQFF	TGTGCCAGCAGTGACGAAGCGGGAGAGGACAATGAGCAGTTCTTC
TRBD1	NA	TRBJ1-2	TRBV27	CASSLLPGTEAFYGYTF	TGTGCCAGCAGTTTACTCCCCGGGACAGAAGCCTTCTATGGCTACACCTTC
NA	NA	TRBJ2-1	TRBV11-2	CASSYPELGYNEQFF	TGTGCCAGCAGCTACCCGGAGTTGGGGTACAATGAGCAGTTCTTC
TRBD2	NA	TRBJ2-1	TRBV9	CASSVDPAGGSYNEQFF	TGTGCCAGCAGCGTTGACCCTGCGGGAGGCTCCTACAATGAGCAGTTCTTC
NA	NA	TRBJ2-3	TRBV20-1	CSARDWRGTRTDTQYF	TGCAGTGCTAGAGATTGGCGCGGGACACGCACAGATACGCAGTATTTT